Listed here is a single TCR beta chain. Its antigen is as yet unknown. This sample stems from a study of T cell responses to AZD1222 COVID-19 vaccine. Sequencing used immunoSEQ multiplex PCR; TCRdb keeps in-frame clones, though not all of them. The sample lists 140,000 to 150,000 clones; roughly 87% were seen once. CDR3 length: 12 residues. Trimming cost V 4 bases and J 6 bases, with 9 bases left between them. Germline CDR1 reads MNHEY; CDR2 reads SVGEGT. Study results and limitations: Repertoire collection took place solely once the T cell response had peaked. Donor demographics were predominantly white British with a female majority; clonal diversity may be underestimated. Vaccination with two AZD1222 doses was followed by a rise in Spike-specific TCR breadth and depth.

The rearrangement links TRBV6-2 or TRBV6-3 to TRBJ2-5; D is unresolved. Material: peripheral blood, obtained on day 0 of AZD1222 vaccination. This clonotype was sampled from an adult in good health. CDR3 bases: TGTGCCAGCAGTTTCCGCGTTAAGACCCAGTACTTC. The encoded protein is CASSFRVKTQYF.